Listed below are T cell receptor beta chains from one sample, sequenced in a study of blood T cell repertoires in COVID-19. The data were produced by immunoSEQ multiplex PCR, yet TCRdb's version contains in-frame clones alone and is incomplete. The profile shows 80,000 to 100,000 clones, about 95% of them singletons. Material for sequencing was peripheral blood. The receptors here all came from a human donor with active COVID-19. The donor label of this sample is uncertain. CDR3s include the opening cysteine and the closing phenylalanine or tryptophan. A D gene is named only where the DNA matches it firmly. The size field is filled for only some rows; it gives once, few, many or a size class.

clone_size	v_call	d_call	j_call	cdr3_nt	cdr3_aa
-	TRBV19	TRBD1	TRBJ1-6	TGTGCCAGTAGTATCCGCGGGACAGGGGACTCACCCCTCCACTTT	CASSIRGTGDSPLHF
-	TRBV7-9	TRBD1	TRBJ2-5	TGTGCCAGCAGCTGGGGTCTGACAGGGCTTTACCAAGAGACCCAGTACTTC	CASSWGLTGLYQETQYF
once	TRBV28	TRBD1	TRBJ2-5	TGTGCCAGCAGACGCTCCGGGGGACAGGGGCGGGGAGAGACCCAGTACTTC	CASRRSGGQGRGETQYF
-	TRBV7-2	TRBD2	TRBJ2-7	TGTGCCAGCAGCCCACAGAGCGGGGCCCTCTCCTACGAGCAGTACTTC	CASSPQSGALSYEQYF
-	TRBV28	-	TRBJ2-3	TGTGCCAGCACCCTACCGATGAGCACAGATACGCAGTATTTT	CASTLPMSTDTQYF
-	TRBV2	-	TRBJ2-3	TGTGCCAGCAGATATAACACCCGCACAGATACGCAGTATTTT	CASRYNTRTDTQYF
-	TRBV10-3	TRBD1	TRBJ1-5	TGTGCCATCAGTGAGTCGACAGGGACAGCTCAGCCCCAGCATTTT	CAISESTGTAQPQHF
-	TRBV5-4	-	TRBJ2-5	TGTGCCAGCAGCTTGCCAGGGGAACAGACCCAGTACTTC	CASSLPGEQTQYF
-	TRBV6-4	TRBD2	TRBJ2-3	TGTGCCAGTAGAATGACTAGCTCTAGCACAGATACGCAGTATTTT	CASRMTSSSTDTQYF
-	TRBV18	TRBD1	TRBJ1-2	TGTGCCAGCTCACCCACAGGGGGTGAGGGCTATGGCTACACCTTC	CASSPTGGEGYGYTF
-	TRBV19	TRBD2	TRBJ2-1	TGTGCCAGTAGTATAGTAGCGGGGGCTTACAATGAGCAGTTCTTC	CASSIVAGAYNEQFF
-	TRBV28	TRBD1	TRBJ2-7	TGTGCCAGCATCGGGACAGGGTCTTCCTACGAGCAGTACTTC	CASIGTGSSYEQYF
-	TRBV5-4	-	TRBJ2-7	TGTGCCAGCAGCCCCCCTCGGGGCGAGCAGTACTTC	CASSPPRGEQYF
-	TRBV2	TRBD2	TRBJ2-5	TGTGCCTCGAAGGCCGCTAGCGGGGGGGGGTACCAAGAGACCCAGTACTTC	CASKAASGGGYQETQYF
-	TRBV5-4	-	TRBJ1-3	TGTGCCAGCAGCTCGGACAGAGGCTCTGGAAACACCATATATTTT	CASSSDRGSGNTIYF
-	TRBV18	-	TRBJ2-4	TGTGCCAGCTCACCAGACTCGAGAAACATTCAGTACTTC	CASSPDSRNIQYF
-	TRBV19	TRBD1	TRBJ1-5	TGTGCCAGTAGTCCGAGGACAGGGGATTTTCAGCCCCAGCATTTT	CASSPRTGDFQPQHF
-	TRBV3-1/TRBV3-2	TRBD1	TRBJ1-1	TGTGCCAGCAGCCAAGGACAGGGTTTCACTGAAGCTTTCTTT	CASSQGQGFTEAFF
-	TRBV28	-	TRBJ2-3	TGTGCCAGCAGCCCCTACGGAGGGAGCCCCCCAAATACGCAGTATTTT	CASSPYGGSPPNTQYF
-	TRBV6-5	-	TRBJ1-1	TGTGCCAGCAGTTACCAGGCTGTGAACACTGAAGCTTTCTTT	CASSYQAVNTEAFF
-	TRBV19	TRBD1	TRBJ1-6	TGTGCCAGTAGTTTTTCGGTCGGACAGGGGGCGAGTTCACCCCTCCACTTT	CASSFSVGQGASSPLHF
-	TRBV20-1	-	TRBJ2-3	TGCAGTGCTAGTCGACTGGGGGGGCGCACAGATACGCAGTATTTT	CSASRLGGRTDTQYF
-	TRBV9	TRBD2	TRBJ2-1	TGTGCCAGCAGCGAGAGCGGGGGGGCGGTTGAGCAGTTCTTC	CASSESGGAVEQFF
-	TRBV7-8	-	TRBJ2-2	TGTGCCAGCAGCCGTTACAGGGTGACCGGGGAGCTGTTTTTT	CASSRYRVTGELFF
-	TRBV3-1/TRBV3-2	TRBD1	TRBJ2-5	TGTGCCAGCAGCACCTTCAGGGGGCCGTGCCAAGAGACCCAGTACTTC	CASSTFRGPCQETQYF
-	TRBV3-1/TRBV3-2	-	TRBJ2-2	TGTGCCAGCAGCCAGTCGCGGAATGGGGAGCTGTTTTTT	CASSQSRNGELFF
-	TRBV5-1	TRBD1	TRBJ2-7	TGCGCCAGCAGCACCGGACAGGGGGCAGTCGAGCAGTACTTC	CASSTGQGAVEQYF
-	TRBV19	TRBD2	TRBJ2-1	TGTGCCAGTAGTACCTTACTAGCGGGAGGGGGGTACAATGAGCAGTTCTTC	CASSTLLAGGGYNEQFF
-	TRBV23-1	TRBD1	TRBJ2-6	TGCGCCAGCAGTCATACGCGACCGGGACAGGGTCTTTGGGCTGGGGCCAACGTCCTGACTTTC	CASSHTRPGQGLWAGANVLTF
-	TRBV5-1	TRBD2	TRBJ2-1	TGCGCCAGCAGCCCCGGACTAGTGGGCAATGAGCAGTTCTTC	CASSPGLVGNEQFF
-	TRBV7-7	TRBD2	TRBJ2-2	TGTGCCAGCAGCTTGGGGGGGGAACAAACCGGGGAGCTGTTTTTT	CASSLGGEQTGELFF
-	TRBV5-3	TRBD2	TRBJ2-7	TGTGCCAGAAGCTTGCCCAACAGTTTCCCCCTACTAGCGGGAGGGGCCCTGGGAGAGCAGTACTTC	CARSLPNSFPLLAGGALGEQYF
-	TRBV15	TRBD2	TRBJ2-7	TGTGCCACCAGCGCCCTAGCGGGAGGGCCGTACGAGCAGTACTTC	CATSALAGGPYEQYF
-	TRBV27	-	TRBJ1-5	TGTGCCAGCAGTTTATCAGAGCCCAATCAGCCCCAGCATTTT	CASSLSEPNQPQHF
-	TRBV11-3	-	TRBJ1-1	TGTGCCAGCAGCCCGCGTCAAGTGAACACTGAAGCTTTCTTT	CASSPRQVNTEAFF
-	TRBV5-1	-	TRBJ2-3	TGCGCCAGCAGCCCCGGTTTCGAAGATACGCAGTATTTT	CASSPGFEDTQYF
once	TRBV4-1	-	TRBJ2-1	TGCGCCAGCAGCCTAGGGGGTAATGAGCAGTTCTTC	CASSLGGNEQFF
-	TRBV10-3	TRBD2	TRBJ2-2	TGTGCCACCACGGGAGGCGCGACCGGGGAGCTGTTTTTT	CATTGGATGELFF
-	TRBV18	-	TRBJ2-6	TGTGCCAGCTCACCACTAAGAGGATCTGGGGCCAACGTCCTGACTTTC	CASSPLRGSGANVLTF
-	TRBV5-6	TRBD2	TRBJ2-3	TGTGCCAGCAGCCCATTAGCGGGAGGGGGATATGGCACAGATACGCAGTATTTT	CASSPLAGGGYGTDTQYF
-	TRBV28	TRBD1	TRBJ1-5	TGTGCCAGCAGCGGGGCTAAATTCCAGGGGGCTAGGGGCAATCAGCCCCAGCATTTT	CASSGAKFQGARGNQPQHF
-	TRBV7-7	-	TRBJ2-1	TGTGCCAGCAGCTTAGATTATCGGAATGAGCAGTTCTTC	CASSLDYRNEQFF
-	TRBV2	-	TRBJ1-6	TGTGCCAGCAGGTCGGACACCTCCTATAATTCACCCCTCCACTTT	CASRSDTSYNSPLHF
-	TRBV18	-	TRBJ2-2	TGTGCCAGCTCCCCTGGAGGAGGCGGCACCGGGGAGCTGTTTTTT	CASSPGGGGTGELFF
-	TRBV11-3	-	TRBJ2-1	TGTGCCAGCAGACAGGGTGGTGAGCAGTTCTTC	CASRQGGEQFF
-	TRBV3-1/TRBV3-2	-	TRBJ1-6	TGTGCCAGCAGCCAAGGACAGGTTAATTCACCCCTCCACTTT	CASSQGQVNSPLHF
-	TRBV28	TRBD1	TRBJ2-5	TGTGCCAGCAGTTTATCCGGCAGGGGGCTCGGAGAGACCCAGTACTTC	CASSLSGRGLGETQYF
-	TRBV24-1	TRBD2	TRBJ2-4	TGTGCCACCAGTGATTCTCTAGCGGGAGGGCACAAAAACATTCAGTACTTC	CATSDSLAGGHKNIQYF
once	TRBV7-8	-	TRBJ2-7	TGTGCCAGCATCCCCTCCAGGGGTCCCTACGAGCAGTACTTC	CASIPSRGPYEQYF
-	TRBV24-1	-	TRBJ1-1	TGTGCCACCAGTGAGAAGGGAGGGCGTCAAGCTTTCTTT	CATSEKGGRQAFF
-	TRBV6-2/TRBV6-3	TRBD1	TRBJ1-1	TGTGCCAGCAGTACAAACAGGGGGCTGACTGAAGCTTTCTTT	CASSTNRGLTEAFF
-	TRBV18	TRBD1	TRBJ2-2	TGTGCCAGCTCACGAGACAGGGCCAACTTCGGGGAGCTGTTTTTT	CASSRDRANFGELFF
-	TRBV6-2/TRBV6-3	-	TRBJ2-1	TGTGCCAGCATCCCCCGGGGGTTCTCCTACAATGAGCAGTTCTTC	CASIPRGFSYNEQFF
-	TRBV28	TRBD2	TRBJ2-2	TGTGCCAGCTACTCCGGGACTAGCGGGAGGGAGAACACCGGGGAGCTGTTTTTT	CASYSGTSGRENTGELFF
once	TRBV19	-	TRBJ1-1	TGTGCCAGTAGTATAGATTCCCACAGAACCGCTGAAGCTTTCTTT	CASSIDSHRTAEAFF